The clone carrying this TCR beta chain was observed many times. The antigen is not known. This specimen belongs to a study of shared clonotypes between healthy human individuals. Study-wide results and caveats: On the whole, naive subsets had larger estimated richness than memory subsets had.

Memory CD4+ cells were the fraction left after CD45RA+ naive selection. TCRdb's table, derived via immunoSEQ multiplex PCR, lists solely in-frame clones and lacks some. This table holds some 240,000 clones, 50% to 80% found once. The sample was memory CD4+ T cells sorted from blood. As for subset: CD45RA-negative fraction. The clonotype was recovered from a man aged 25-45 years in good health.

The CDR3 loop reads CAQGARDEQYF. CDR3 DNA sequence: TGTGCCCAGGGCGCTAGGGACGAGCAGTACTTC. This chain links TRBV2 with TRBJ2-7; D may be TRBD1 (5 bases). The CDR3 runs to 11 residues. The germline gives CDR1 SNHLY, CDR2 FYNNEI. V gave up 11 bases and J gave up 5 bases, with 13 bases separating them.